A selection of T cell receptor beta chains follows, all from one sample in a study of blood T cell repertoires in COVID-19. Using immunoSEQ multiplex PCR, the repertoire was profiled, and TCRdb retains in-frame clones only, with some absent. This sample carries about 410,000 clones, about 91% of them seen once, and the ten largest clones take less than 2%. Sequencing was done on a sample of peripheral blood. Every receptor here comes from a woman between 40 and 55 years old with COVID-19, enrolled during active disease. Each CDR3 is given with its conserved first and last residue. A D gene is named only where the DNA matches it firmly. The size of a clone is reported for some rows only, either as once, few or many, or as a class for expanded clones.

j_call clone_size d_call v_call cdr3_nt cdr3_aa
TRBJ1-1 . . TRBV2 TGTGCCAGCAGTCCAGATGGGGGGTTTGAAGCTTTCTTT CASSPDGGFEAFF
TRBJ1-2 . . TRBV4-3 TGCGCCAGCAGCCAAGGAGACCGGCGAGCGAACTATGGCTACACCTTC CASSQGDRRANYGYTF
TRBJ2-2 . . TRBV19 TGTGCCGGCGGGGGCAGGGGGAACACCGGGGAGCTGTTTTTT CAGGGRGNTGELFF
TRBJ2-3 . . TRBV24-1 TGTGCCACCAGTGATTGGGGCAGAGACACAGATACGCAGTATTTT CATSDWGRDTDTQYF
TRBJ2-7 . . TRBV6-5 TGTGCCAGCAGCAGGGAGGCCTACGAGCAGTACTTC CASSREAYEQYF
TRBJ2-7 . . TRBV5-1 TGCGCCAGCAGGGAGGGGGGGGCCCGCTCCTACGAGCAGTACTTC CASREGGARSYEQYF
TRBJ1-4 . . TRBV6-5 TGTGCCAGCAGTTACGGAGGGGATGAAAAACTGTTTTTT CASSYGGDEKLFF
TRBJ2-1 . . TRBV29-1 TGCAGCGTTGAGGGGGGAGGTCGGCTCTCCTACAATGAGCAGTTCTTC CSVEGGGRLSYNEQFF
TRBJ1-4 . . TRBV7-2 TGTGCCAGCAGCCTAGAGACAAAAAAACTGTTTTTT CASSLETKKLFF
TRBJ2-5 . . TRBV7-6 TGTGCCAGCAGCTTAGCCCTCCAAGAGACCCAGTACTTC CASSLALQETQYF
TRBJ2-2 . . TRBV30 TGTGCCTGGACCCCCAGACAGAACGGGGAGCTGTTTTTT CAWTPRQNGELFF
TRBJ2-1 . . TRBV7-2 TGTGCCAGCAGCCCCCGGGACTTCAACAATGAGCAGTTCTTC CASSPRDFNNEQFF
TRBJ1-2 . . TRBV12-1 TGTGCCAGCAGCTTTAATTGGGACATGGGACACCCCAGGACCCACTATGGCTACACCTTC CASSFNWDMGHPRTHYGYTF
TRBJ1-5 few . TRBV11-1 TGTGCCAGCAGTTCAACAGGGTCTCAGCCCCAGCATTTT CASSSTGSQPQHF
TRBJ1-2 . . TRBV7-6 TGTGCCAGCAGCTTAAGCCCGAGCGGGGACTATGGCTACACCTTC CASSLSPSGDYGYTF